The rows below give T cell receptor beta chains drawn from one sample of a study of control samples from healthy donors and cancer patients. Clones were sequenced by immunoSEQ multiplex PCR, and TCRdb holds only the in-frame ones, with some missing. The table has some 130,000 clones, around 90% seen once. Sequencing input: blood. Receptors originate from a man between 18 and 35 years old in good health. Both conserved end residues are part of each CDR3. The D gene is left open where the match is weak. A row's size may be missing; if present it is once, few, many or a size class.

cdr3_length: 14; clone_size: -; d_call: -; v_call: TRBV19; j_call: TRBJ2-3; cdr3_aa: CASSIVPRTDTQYF; cdr3_nt: TGTGCCAGTAGTATAGTTCCCAGAACAGATACGCAGTATTTT
cdr3_length: 13; clone_size: -; d_call: -; v_call: TRBV25-1; j_call: TRBJ1-6; cdr3_aa: CASTWGSNSPLHF; cdr3_nt: TGTGCCAGCACTTGGGGGTCGAATTCACCCCTCCACTTT
cdr3_length: 19; clone_size: -; d_call: TRBD2; v_call: TRBV2; j_call: TRBJ2-1; cdr3_aa: CASSESPGLAGGLDNEQFF; cdr3_nt: TGTGCCAGCAGTGAATCCCCAGGACTAGCGGGGGGACTAGACAATGAGCAGTTCTTC
cdr3_length: 14; clone_size: -; d_call: -; v_call: TRBV19; j_call: TRBJ1-2; cdr3_aa: CASSIGHRGYGYTF; cdr3_nt: TGTGCCAGTAGTATAGGGCACCGGGGATATGGCTACACCTTC
cdr3_length: 14; clone_size: -; d_call: -; v_call: TRBV7-2; j_call: TRBJ1-1; cdr3_aa: CASSLLGQNTEAFF; cdr3_nt: TGTGCCAGCAGCTTATTGGGTCAGAACACTGAAGCTTTCTTT
cdr3_length: 16; clone_size: -; d_call: TRBD2; v_call: TRBV6-5; j_call: TRBJ2-1; cdr3_aa: CASSYTGTSFYNEQFF; cdr3_nt: TGTGCCAGCAGTTACACCGGGACTAGCTTCTACAATGAGCAGTTCTTC
cdr3_length: 16; clone_size: -; d_call: TRBD1; v_call: TRBV5-4; j_call: TRBJ2-3; cdr3_aa: CASSLGRDRGTDTQYF; cdr3_nt: TGTGCCAGCAGCTTAGGGCGGGACAGGGGCACAGATACGCAGTATTTT
cdr3_length: 15; clone_size: -; d_call: TRBD2; v_call: TRBV5-1; j_call: TRBJ2-7; cdr3_aa: CASSLSGGFLYEQYF; cdr3_nt: TGCGCCAGCAGCTTGAGCGGGGGGTTCCTATACGAGCAGTACTTC
cdr3_length: 17; clone_size: -; d_call: TRBD2; v_call: TRBV25-1; j_call: TRBJ2-1; cdr3_aa: CASSEYIGSGGNNEQFF; cdr3_nt: TGTGCCAGCAGTGAATATATCGGTAGCGGGGGTAACAATGAGCAGTTCTTC
cdr3_length: 16; clone_size: few; d_call: TRBD1; v_call: TRBV2; j_call: TRBJ1-4; cdr3_aa: CASSGDRRTTNEKLFF; cdr3_nt: TGTGCCAGCAGTGGGGACAGGAGGACCACTAATGAAAAACTGTTTTTT
cdr3_length: 14; clone_size: -; d_call: TRBD1; v_call: TRBV5-1; j_call: TRBJ2-7; cdr3_aa: CASSFGTGLYEQYF; cdr3_nt: TGCGCCAGCAGCTTCGGGACAGGGTTATACGAGCAGTACTTC
cdr3_length: 15; clone_size: -; d_call: TRBD1; v_call: TRBV3-1/TRBV3-2; j_call: TRBJ1-2; cdr3_aa: CASSRGQGDNYGYTF; cdr3_nt: TGTGCCAGCAGCCGAGGACAGGGGGACAACTATGGCTACACCTTC
cdr3_length: 16; clone_size: -; d_call: TRBD2; v_call: TRBV9; j_call: TRBJ2-3; cdr3_aa: CASSSSGTSGVHTQYF; cdr3_nt: TGTGCCAGCAGCTCTTCCGGGACTAGCGGGGTTCATACGCAGTATTTT
cdr3_length: 16; clone_size: once; d_call: -; v_call: TRBV5-6; j_call: TRBJ2-7; cdr3_aa: CASSLVGSFLSYEQYF; cdr3_nt: TGTGCCAGCAGCTTGGTGGGTAGTTTCCTCTCCTACGAGCAGTACTTC
cdr3_length: 15; clone_size: -; d_call: -; v_call: TRBV24-1; j_call: TRBJ1-1; cdr3_aa: CATSELGREHTEAFF; cdr3_nt: TGTGCCACCAGTGAATTAGGTAGGGAGCACACTGAAGCTTTCTTT
cdr3_length: 15; clone_size: -; d_call: -; v_call: TRBV11-2; j_call: TRBJ1-6; cdr3_aa: CASSPRQADNSPLHF; cdr3_nt: TGTGCCAGCAGCCCTCGACAGGCTGATAATTCACCCCTCCACTTT
cdr3_length: 11; clone_size: -; d_call: -; v_call: TRBV3-1/TRBV3-2; j_call: TRBJ2-7; cdr3_aa: CASSQEREQYF; cdr3_nt: TGTGCCAGCAGCCAAGAACGCGAGCAGTACTTC
cdr3_length: 17; clone_size: -; d_call: TRBD2; v_call: TRBV25-1; j_call: TRBJ2-7; cdr3_aa: CASSEYREGTRPYEQYF; cdr3_nt: TGTGCCAGCAGTGAATATAGGGAAGGGACTAGACCCTACGAGCAGTACTTC
cdr3_length: 13; clone_size: once; d_call: -; v_call: TRBV5-1; j_call: TRBJ1-1; cdr3_aa: CASSLAGTGEAFF; cdr3_nt: TGCGCCAGCAGCTTGGCGGGTACCGGTGAAGCTTTCTTT
cdr3_length: 15; clone_size: -; d_call: TRBD2; v_call: TRBV7-9; j_call: TRBJ2-5; cdr3_aa: CASSVWTSGGETQYF; cdr3_nt: TGTGCCAGCAGCGTGTGGACTAGCGGGGGAGAGACCCAGTACTTC
cdr3_length: 14; clone_size: -; d_call: -; v_call: TRBV5-6; j_call: TRBJ2-7; cdr3_aa: CASSLADNSYEQYF; cdr3_nt: TGTGCCAGCAGCTTGGCCGACAACTCCTACGAGCAGTACTTC
cdr3_length: 16; clone_size: -; d_call: -; v_call: TRBV5-5; j_call: TRBJ2-5; cdr3_aa: CASRPPGRRNQETQYF; cdr3_nt: TGTGCCAGCAGACCCCCCGGCAGGAGAAACCAAGAGACCCAGTACTTC